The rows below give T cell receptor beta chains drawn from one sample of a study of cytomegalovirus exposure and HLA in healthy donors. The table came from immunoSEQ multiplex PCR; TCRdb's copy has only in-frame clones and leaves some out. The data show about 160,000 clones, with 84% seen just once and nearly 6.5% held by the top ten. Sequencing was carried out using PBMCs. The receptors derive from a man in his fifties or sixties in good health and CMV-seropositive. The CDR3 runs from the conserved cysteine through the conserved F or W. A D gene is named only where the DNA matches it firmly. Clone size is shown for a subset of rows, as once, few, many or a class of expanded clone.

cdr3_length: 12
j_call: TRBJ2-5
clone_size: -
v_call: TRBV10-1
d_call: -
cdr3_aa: CASREPRSYSNF
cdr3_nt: TGCGCCAGCAGAGAACCCCGATCTTACTCTAACTTC

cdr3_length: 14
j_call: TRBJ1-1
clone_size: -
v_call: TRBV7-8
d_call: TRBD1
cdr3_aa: CASSSGGWNTEAFF
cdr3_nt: TGTGCCAGCAGCTCAGGGGGGTGGAACACTGAAGCTTTCTTT

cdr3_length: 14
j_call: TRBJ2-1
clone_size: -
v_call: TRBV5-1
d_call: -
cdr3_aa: CASSQKQGWNEQFF
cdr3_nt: TGCGCCAGCAGCCAAAAACAGGGTTGGAATGAGCAGTTCTTC

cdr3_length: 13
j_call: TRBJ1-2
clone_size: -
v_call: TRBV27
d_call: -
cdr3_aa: CASSSQAGGGYTF
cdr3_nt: TGTGCCAGCAGCTCCCAGGCAGGTGGAGGCTACACCTTC

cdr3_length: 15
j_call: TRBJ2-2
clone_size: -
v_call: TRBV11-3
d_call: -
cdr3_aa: CASSSRQVNTGELFF
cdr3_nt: TGTGCCAGCAGCTCCCGACAGGTCAACACCGGGGAGCTGTTTTTT

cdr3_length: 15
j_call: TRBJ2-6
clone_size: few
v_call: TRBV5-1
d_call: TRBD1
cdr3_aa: CASSLQGDGANVLTF
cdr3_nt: TGCGCCAGCAGCTTGCAGGGGGATGGGGCCAACGTCCTGACTTTC

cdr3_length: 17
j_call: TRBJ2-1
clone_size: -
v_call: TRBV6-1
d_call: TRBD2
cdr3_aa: CASSAGTSGSAYNEQFF
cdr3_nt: TGTGCCAGCAGTGCCGGGACTAGCGGGAGCGCCTACAATGAGCAGTTCTTC

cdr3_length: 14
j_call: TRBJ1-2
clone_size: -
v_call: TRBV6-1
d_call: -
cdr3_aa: CASRSPGGLSGYTF
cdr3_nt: TGTGCCAGCAGATCGCCCGGGGGGCTTTCTGGCTACACCTTC

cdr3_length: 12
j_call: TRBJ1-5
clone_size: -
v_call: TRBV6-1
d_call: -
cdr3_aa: CASRQINQPQHF
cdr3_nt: TGTGCCAGCAGACAGATCAATCAGCCCCAGCATTTT

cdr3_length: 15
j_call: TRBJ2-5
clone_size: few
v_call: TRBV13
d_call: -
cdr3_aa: CASSLFGLTGETQYF
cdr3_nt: TGTGCCAGCAGCTTATTTGGACTGACAGGAGAGACCCAGTACTTC

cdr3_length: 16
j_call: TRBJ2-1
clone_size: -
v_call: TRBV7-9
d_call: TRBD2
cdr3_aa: CASSSSGSGRWDEQFF
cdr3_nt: TGTGCCAGCAGCTCCTCGGGGAGCGGGAGGTGGGATGAGCAGTTCTTC

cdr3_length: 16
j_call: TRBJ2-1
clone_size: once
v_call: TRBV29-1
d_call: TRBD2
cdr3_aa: CSDLGVAGGTYNEQFF
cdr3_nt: TGCAGCGACCTGGGGGTAGCGGGGGGAACCTACAATGAGCAGTTCTTC

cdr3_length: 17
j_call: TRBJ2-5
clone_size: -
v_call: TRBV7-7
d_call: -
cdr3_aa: CASSLAPWDKTQETQYF
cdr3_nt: TGTGCCAGCAGCTTAGCGCCGTGGGACAAAACCCAAGAGACCCAGTACTTC

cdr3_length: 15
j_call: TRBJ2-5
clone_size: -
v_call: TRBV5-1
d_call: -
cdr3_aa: CASSLGGLSKETQYF
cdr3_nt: TGCGCCAGCAGCTTGGGGGGGCTCTCTAAAGAGACCCAGTACTTC

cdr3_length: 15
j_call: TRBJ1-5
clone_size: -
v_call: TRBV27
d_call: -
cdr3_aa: CASKTYPQDNQPQHF
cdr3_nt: TGTGCCAGCAAAACATATCCACAGGACAATCAGCCCCAGCATTTT

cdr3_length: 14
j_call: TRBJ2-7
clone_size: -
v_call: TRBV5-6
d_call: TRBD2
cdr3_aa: CASSLSGLAYEQYF
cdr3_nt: TGTGCCAGCAGCTTGTCCGGACTAGCCTACGAGCAGTACTTC

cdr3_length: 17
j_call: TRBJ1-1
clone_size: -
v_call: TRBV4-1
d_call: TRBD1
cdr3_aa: CASSLRGGTDLNTEAFF
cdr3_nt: TGCGCCAGCAGCCTCCGGGGGGGGACAGACCTGAATACTGAAGCTTTCTTT

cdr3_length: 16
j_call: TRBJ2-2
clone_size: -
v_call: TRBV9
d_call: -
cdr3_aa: CASSVDDRRNTGELFF
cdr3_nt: TGTGCCAGCAGCGTAGATGATAGGAGGAACACCGGGGAGCTGTTTTTT

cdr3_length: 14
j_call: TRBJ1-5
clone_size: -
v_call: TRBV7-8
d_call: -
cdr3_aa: CASSLVRGNQPQHF
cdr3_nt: TGTGCCAGCAGCTTAGTCCGGGGGAATCAGCCCCAGCATTTT

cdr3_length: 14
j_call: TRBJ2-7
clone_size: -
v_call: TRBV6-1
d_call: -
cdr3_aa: CASSRDFHSYEQYF
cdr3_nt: TGTGCCAGTTCCCGGGACTTCCACTCCTACGAGCAGTACTTC

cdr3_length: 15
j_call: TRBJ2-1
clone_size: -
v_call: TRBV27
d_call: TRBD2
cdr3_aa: CASSLTASGANEQFF
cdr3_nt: TGTGCCAGCAGTTTAACGGCTAGCGGGGCCAATGAGCAGTTCTTC

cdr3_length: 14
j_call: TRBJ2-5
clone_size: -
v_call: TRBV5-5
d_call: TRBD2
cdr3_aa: CASSSSGGFGTQYF
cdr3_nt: TGTGCCAGCAGTTCTAGCGGGGGCTTTGGGACCCAGTACTTC

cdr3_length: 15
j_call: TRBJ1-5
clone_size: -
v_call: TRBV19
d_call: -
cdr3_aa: CASSPPGGSGQPQHF
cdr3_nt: TGTGCCAGTAGTCCTCCGGGGGGATCGGGTCAGCCCCAGCATTTT

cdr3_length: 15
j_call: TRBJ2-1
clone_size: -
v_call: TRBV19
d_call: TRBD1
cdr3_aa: CASRPRDRGDNEQFF
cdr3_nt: TGTGCCAGTAGGCCTCGGGACAGGGGAGATAATGAGCAGTTCTTC

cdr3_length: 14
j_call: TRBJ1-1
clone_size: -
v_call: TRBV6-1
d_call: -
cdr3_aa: CASTPTRGSTEAFF
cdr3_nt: TGTGCCAGCACCCCGACACGGGGGAGCACTGAAGCTTTCTTT

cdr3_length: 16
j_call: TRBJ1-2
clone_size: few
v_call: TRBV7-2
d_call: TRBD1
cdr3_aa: CASSLSWGQKNYGYTF
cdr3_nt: TGTGCCAGCAGCTTAAGTTGGGGACAGAAGAACTATGGCTACACCTTC

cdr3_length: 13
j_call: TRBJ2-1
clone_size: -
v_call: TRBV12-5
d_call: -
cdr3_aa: CASGFWGPPEQFF
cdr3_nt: TGTGCTAGTGGTTTTTGGGGGCCGCCGGAGCAGTTCTTC

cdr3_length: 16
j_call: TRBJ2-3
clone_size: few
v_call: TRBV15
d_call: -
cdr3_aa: CATSRPSTETTDTQYF
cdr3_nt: TGTGCCACCAGCAGACCCTCGACAGAAACCACAGATACGCAGTATTTT

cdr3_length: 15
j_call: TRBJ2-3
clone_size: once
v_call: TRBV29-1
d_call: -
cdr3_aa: CSVEARGGSTDTQYF
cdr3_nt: TGCAGCGTTGAGGCGAGAGGCGGAAGCACAGATACGCAGTATTTT

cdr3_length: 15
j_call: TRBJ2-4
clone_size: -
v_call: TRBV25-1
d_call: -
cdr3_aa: CASSPGLLAKNIQYF
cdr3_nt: TGTGCCAGCAGCCCCGGACTACTAGCCAAAAACATTCAGTACTTC

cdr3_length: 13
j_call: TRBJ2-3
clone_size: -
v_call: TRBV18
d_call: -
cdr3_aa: CASSPSSTDTQYF
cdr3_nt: TGTGCCAGCTCACCAAGCAGCACAGATACGCAGTATTTT

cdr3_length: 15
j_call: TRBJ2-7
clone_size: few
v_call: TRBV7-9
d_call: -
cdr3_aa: CASSLPTGGPYEQYF
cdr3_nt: TGTGCCAGCAGCTTACCCACAGGAGGGCCCTACGAGCAGTACTTC

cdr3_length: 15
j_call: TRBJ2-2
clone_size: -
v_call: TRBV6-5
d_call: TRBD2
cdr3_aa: CASSPGLGNTGELFF
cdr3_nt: TGTGCCAGCAGCCCTGGACTAGGGAACACCGGGGAGCTGTTTTTT

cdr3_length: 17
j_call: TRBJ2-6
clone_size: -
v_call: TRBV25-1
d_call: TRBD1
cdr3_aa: CASSESTGVTGANVLTF
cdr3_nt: TGTGCCAGCAGTGAAAGCACAGGGGTTACTGGGGCCAACGTCCTGACTTTC

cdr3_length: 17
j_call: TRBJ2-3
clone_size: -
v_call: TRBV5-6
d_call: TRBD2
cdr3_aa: CASSQGLAGEGTDTQYF
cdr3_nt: TGTGCCAGCAGCCAGGGACTAGCGGGAGAAGGGACAGATACGCAGTATTTT

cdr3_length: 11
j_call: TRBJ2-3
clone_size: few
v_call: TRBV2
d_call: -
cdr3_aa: CASSGQVTQYF
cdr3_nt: TGTGCCAGCAGTGGACAGGTTACGCAGTATTTT

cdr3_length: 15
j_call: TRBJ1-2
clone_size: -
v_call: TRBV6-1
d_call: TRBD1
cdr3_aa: CASSPPSAGGYGYTF
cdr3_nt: TGTGCCAGCAGTCCCCCCTCGGCAGGGGGGTATGGCTACACCTTC

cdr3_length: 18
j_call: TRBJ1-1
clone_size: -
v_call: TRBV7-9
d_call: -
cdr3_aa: CASSLLERGRAWGDEAFF
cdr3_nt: TGTGCCAGCAGCCTTCTCGAGCGGGGCCGCGCATGGGGAGATGAAGCTTTCTTT

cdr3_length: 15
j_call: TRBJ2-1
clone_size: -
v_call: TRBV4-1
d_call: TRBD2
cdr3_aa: CASSPEERESYEQFF
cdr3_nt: TGCGCCAGCAGCCCCGAGGAGCGGGAGAGTTATGAGCAGTTCTTC

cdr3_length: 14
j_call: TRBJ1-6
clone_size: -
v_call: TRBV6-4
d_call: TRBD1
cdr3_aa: CASSLQGDGSPLHF
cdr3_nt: TGTGCCAGCAGCCTACAGGGGGATGGTTCACCCCTCCACTTT

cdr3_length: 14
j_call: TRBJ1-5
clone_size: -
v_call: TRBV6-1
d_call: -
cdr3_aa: CASRVQGSNQPQHF
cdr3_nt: TGTGCCAGCAGGGTCCAGGGTAGCAATCAGCCCCAGCATTTT

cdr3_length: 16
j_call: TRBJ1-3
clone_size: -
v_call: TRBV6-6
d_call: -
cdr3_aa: CASSRLDGGGGNTIYF
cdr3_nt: TGTGCCAGCAGTCGCCTGGACGGGGGAGGTGGAAACACCATATATTTT

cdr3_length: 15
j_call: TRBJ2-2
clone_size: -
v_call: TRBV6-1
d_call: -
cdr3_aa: CASSEGASGTGELFF
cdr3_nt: TGTGCCAGCAGTGAGGGGGCTAGCGGCACCGGGGAGCTGTTTTTT

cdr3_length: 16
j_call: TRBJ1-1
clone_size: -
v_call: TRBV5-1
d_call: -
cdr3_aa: CASSLTGWATNTEAFF
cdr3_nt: TGCGCCAGCAGCTTGACAGGGTGGGCTACAAACACTGAAGCTTTCTTT

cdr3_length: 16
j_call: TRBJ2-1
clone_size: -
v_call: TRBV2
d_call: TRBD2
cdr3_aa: CASNGGGRGAYNEQFF
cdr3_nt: TGTGCCAGCAACGGGGGAGGCCGGGGGGCCTACAATGAGCAGTTCTTC

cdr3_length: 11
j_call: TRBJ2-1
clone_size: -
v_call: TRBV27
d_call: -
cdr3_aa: CASSGADEQFF
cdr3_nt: TGTGCCAGCTCTGGGGCGGATGAGCAGTTCTTC

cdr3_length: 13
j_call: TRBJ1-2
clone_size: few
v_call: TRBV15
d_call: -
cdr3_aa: CATSRDRGYGYTF
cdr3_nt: TGTGCCACCAGCAGAGATCGAGGGTATGGCTACACCTTC

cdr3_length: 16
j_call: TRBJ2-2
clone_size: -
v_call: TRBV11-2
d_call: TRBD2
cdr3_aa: CASSPISGARTGELFF
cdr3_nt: TGTGCCAGCAGTCCAATTAGCGGGGCACGGACCGGGGAGCTGTTTTTT

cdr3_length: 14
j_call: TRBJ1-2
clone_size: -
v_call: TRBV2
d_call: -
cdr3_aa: CASSDRPAIYGYTF
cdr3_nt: TGTGCCAGCAGTGATCGTCCCGCGATCTATGGCTACACCTTC

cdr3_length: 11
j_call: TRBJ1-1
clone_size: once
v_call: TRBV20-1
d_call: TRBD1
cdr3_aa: CSANRGAEAFF
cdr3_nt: TGCAGTGCTAACAGGGGTGCTGAAGCTTTCTTT

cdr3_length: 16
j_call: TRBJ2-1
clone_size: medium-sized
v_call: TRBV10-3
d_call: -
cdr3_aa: CAISAGPSGDRSEQFF
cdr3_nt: TGTGCCATCAGTGCTGGTCCTAGCGGTGACAGGTCTGAGCAGTTCTTC

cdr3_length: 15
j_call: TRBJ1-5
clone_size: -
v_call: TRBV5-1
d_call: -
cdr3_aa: CASSLYKGNNQPQHF
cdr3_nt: TGCGCCAGCAGCTTGTATAAGGGGAACAATCAGCCCCAGCATTTT

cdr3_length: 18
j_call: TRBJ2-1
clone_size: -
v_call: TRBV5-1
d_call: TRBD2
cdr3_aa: CASSLGLTGTSGHNEQFF
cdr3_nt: TGCGCCAGCAGCTTGGGGCTTACCGGGACTAGCGGACACAATGAGCAGTTCTTC

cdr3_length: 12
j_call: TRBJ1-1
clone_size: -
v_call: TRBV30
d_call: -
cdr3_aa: CASSTGNTEAFF
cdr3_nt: TGTGCCTCGTCGACGGGTAACACTGAAGCTTTCTTT

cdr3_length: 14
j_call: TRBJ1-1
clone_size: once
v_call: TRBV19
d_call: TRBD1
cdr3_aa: CASSLGQGNTEAFF
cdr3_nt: TGTGCCAGTAGTCTCGGACAGGGGAACACTGAAGCTTTCTTT

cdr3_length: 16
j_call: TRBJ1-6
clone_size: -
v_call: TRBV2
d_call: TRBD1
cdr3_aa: CASTWDSSSYNSPLHF
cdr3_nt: TGTGCCAGCACCTGGGACAGCAGCTCCTATAATTCACCCCTCCACTTT

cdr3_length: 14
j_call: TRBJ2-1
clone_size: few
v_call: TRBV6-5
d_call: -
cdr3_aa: CASSYSGLDNEQFF
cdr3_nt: TGTGCCAGCAGTTACTCGGGGCTCGACAATGAGCAGTTCTTC

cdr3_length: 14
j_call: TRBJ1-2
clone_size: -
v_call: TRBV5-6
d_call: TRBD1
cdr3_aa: CASSSDRGMYGYTF
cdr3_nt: TGTGCCAGCAGCTCGGACAGGGGCATGTATGGCTACACCTTC

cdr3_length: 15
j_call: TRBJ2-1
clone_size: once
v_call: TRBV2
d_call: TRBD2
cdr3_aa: CASSEGTSGSNEQFF
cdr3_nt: TGTGCCAGCAGTGAAGGGACTAGCGGGAGTAATGAGCAGTTCTTC

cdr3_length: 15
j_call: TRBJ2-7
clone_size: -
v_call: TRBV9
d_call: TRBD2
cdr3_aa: CASSTSGTSVYEQYF
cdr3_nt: TGTGCCAGCAGCACTTCCGGGACTAGCGTCTACGAGCAGTACTTC